What follows is one TCR beta chain and its context. Its antigen is unknown. This may arise from a read error, as a much more abundant clone is one base away. These data originate in a study of tumor-infiltrating lymphocytes in primary liver carcinoma (dated by TCRdb to 2016 to 2017). The study in broad terms: Of the five patients (three men and two women, aged 30 to 69 years), four had hepatocellular carcinoma and one had combined HCC and intrahepatic cholangiocarcinoma. High reproducibility was observed for the technical replicate repertoires, with mean shared-clone rates around 0.9 and correlation coefficients above 0.95. For each liver tumor, the study sampled five regions along with adjacent normal tissue and blood, and applied TCRbeta repertoire sequencing, expression microarrays and whole-exome sequencing. The five patients had tumors staged T1-T3 N0M0, with maximum diameters ranging from about 4 to 11 cm. To link TCRbeta repertoire diversity to the local molecular phenotype, the approximately 26 tumor region samples were profiled with Agilent mRNA microarrays. Each sample produced about 3.65 to 7.13 million productive TCRbeta reads, and read depth showed no significant difference between tissue types. A total of roughly 35 specimens from 5 patients, comprising approximately 25 tumor regions, 5 adjacent noncancerous liver tissues and 5 peripheral blood samples, were covered by TCRbeta repertoire sequencing. What the authors observed across the whole study: Repertoire overlap was found to be higher between tumor regions (mean approximately 35%) than between tumor-adjacent (roughly 17%) or tumor-blood (14%) pairs, consistent with antigen-driven expansion. Only a few patients were included in the study, and the authors note that the findings should be validated in a larger study. Comparison of CD4+ and CD8+ T cell repertoires was precluded by the use of bulk unsorted samples. The top 250 clones accounted for a significantly greater share of the repertoire in tumors than in blood (p = 0.039). Only about 8-24% of top clones were present in all five regions of a tumor, suggesting spatial heterogeneity of tumor-infiltrating T cells. Only the TCR beta chain was sequenced, so true repertoire diversity is likely underestimated because unpaired alpha chains were not captured.

The germline V gene provides CDR1 SGHRS and CDR2 YFSETQ. The CDR3 numbers 15 residues from cysteine through phenylalanine. CDR3 DNA only is kept here, 45 bases in frame from base 1. Relative to germline, V is 4 bases shorter and J is 2 bases shorter, with 15 bases between their ends. TCRbeta-specific cDNA was reverse-transcribed from roughly 500 ng total RNA using a constant-region primer and ProtoScript II reverse transcriptase. The TCRbeta libraries were prepared through three rounds of nested multiplex PCR following a slightly modified ARM-PCR procedure. Multiplex TRBV1-TRBV30 forward primers and a Cbeta reverse primer were used in the first two PCR rounds, each of which was run for around 10 cycles. Sample barcodes and Illumina adapters were added in a final 25-cycle PCR with Deep VentR polymerase. Before sequencing, amplicons of 200-500 bp were gel-purified using a QIAquick gel extraction kit. An Illumina HiSeq 2500 was used to sequence the TCRbeta amplicons with 250-bp paired-end reads. The original methods were these. Quality trimming of reads was performed with Trimmomatic v0.33, and paired reads were merged with FLASH v1.2.11 so that full CDR3 sequences could be recovered. V, D and J germline segments were assigned to the rearranged TCRbeta sequences using MiGEC v1.2.1b. Clonotype statistics, along with Shannon-Wiener diversity indices, were calculated using VDJtools v1.0.0. To reduce sampling bias, subsequent analyses other than the diversity analysis used only the 250 most abundant clonotypes in each sample. TCRdb redid the processing of the public reads, applying fastp at Q25 and MiXCR, and retained in-frame beta chains. CDR3 protein duplicates are merged, each entry listing the most common genes and DNA. TCRdb assigned the V and J calls; the authors' analysis was not used. The sample table holds roughly 100,000 distinct CDR3 sequences, of which over 55% were seen once. The ten largest clonotypes hold just over 9.5% of the sample.

Total RNA and DNA were co-extracted without cell sorting from 20-30 mg of bulk tissue using the AllPrep DNA/RNA mini kit. Four or five patients with histopathologically diagnosed primary liver carcinoma underwent surgical resection in China between November 2015 and 2016. Patients had chronic HBV infection and were treatment-naive at sampling. Each tumor was sampled at five spatially separated regions: the tumor centre plus the superior, inferior, left-lateral and right-lateral poles. According to histology, viable tumor cells made up more than 75% of every tumor sample. Fresh tumor and adjacent tissue pieces were bisected, with one half stored in RNAlater at -80 degrees C and the other half sent for histology.

The clonotype comes from a woman between 55 and 75 years old with primary liver carcinoma and hepatitis B virus infection. Sequencing was performed on liver tumor tissue from sampling region 5. What this sample's cell subset or site label stands for: tumor region T5, tumor centre. The sequence links TRBV5-1 to TRBJ2-5; the D gene is perhaps TRBD1, on 5 matching bases. Read as DNA, the sequence is TGCGCCAGCAGCAGGGGAATAGGGCCACAAGAGACCCAGTACTTC. The encoded protein is CASSRGIGPQETQYF.